The present TCR beta chain was sequenced within a study of T cells in Graves' hyperthyroidism and ophthalmopathy. Across the study: Peripheral blood draws took place at initial diagnosis, ahead of any treatment.

Germline assignment: CDR1 KGHSH and CDR2 LQKENI. Trimming stripped 1 base from V and 6 bases from J, with 14 bases between. The CDR3 length is 15 residues. The study defined stable Graves' hyperthyroidism as no ophthalmopathy progression within 18 months. Diagnosis of hyperthyroidism was new in patients aged 18 to 65, and its duration was under 2 months. Pregnant or lactating patients were excluded, as were those with uncontrolled infection or other autoimmune disease. This clonotype showed up many times. TCR beta CDR3 regions were amplified from RNA. A first-round RT-PCR of the TCR CDR3 used the HTBI primer set. TCRdb independently ran MiXCR on the multiplex PCR reads; one entry per CDR3 protein. The sample shows more than 600,000 distinct CDR3 sequences, about a sixth of them seen only once.

The sample taken for sequencing was blood. The receptor comes from a man between 18 and 29 years old with Graves' hyperthyroidism. The genes are TRBV18 and TRBJ2-3, with a weak D call TRBD1 (6 bases). CDR3 amino acids: CASSPRQVHRDTQYF. Here the CDR3 DNA reads TGTGCCAGCTCACCACGACAGGTACATAGGGATACGCAGTATTTT.